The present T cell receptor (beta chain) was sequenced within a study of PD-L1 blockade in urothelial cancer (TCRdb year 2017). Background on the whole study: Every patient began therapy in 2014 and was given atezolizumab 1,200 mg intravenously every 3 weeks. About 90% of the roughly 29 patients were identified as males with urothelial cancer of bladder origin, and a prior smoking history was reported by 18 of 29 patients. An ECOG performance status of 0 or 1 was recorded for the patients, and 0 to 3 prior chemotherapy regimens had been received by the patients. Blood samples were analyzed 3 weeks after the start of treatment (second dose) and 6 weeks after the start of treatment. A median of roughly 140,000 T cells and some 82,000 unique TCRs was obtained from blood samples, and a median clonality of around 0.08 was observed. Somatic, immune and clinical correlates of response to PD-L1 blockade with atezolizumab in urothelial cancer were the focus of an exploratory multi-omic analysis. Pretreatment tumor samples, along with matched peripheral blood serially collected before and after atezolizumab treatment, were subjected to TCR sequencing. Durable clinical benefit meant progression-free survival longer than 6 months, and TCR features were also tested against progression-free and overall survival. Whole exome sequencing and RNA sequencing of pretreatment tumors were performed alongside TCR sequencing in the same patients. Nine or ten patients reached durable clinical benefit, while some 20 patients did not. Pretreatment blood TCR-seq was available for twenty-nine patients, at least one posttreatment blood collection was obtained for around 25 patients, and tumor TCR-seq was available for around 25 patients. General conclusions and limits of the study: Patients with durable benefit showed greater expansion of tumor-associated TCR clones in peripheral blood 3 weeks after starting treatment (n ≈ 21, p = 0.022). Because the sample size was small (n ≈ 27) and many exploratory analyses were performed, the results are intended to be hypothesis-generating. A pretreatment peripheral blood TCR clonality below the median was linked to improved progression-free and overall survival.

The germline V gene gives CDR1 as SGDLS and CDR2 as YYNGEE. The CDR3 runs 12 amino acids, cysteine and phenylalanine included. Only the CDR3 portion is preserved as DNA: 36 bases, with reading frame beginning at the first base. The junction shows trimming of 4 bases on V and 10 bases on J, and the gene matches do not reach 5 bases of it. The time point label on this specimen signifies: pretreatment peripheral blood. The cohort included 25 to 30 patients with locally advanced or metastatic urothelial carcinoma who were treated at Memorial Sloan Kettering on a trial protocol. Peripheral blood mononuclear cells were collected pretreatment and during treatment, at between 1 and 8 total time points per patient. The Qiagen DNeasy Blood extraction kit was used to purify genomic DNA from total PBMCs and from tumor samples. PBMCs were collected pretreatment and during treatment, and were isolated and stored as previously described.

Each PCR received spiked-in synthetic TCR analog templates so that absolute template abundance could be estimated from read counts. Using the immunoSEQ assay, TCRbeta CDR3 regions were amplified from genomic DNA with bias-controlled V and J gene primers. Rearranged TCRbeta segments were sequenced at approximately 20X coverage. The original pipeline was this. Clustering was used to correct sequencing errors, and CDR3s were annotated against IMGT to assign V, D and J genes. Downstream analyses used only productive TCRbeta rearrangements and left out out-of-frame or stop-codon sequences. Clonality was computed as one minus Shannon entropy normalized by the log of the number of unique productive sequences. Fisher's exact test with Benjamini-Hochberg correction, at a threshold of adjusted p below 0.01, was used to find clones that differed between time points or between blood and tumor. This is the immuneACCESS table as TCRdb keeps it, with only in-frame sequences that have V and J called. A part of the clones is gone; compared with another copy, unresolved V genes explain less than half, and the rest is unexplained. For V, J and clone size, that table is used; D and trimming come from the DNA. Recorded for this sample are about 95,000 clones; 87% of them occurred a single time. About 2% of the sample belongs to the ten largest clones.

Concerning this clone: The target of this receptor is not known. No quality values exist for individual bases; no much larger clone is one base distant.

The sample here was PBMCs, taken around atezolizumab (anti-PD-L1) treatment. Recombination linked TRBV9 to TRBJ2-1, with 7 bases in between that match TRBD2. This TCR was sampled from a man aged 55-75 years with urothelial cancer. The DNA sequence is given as TGTGCCAGCAGCCCGTGGGGGGGGGAGCAGTTCTTC. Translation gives CASSPWGGEQFF.